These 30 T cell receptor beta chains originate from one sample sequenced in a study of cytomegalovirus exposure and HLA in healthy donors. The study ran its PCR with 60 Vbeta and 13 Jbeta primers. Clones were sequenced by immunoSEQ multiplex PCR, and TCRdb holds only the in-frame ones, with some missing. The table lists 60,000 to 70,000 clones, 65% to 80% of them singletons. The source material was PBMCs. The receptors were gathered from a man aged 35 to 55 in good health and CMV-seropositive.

CDR3: CATQRVLNTGELFF. The CDR3 DNA sequence: TGTGCCACCCAGCGGGTCCTGAACACCGGGGAGCTGTTTTTT. The V call is TRBV6-1, the J call TRBJ2-2; the D gene is possibly TRBD2 (6 bases). Deletions cut 10 bases from V and 1 base from J, with 13 bases between. CDR1 is MNHNS and CDR2 is SASEGT in the germline V gene. The CDR3 covers 14 residues.

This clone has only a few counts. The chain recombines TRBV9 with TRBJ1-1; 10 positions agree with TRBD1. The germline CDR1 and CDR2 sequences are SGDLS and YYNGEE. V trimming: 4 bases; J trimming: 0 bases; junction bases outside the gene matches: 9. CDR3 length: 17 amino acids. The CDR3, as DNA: TGTGCCAGCAGCACCGGGACAGGGGACCCCATGAACACTGAAGCTTTCTTT. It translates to CASSTGTGDPMNTEAFF.

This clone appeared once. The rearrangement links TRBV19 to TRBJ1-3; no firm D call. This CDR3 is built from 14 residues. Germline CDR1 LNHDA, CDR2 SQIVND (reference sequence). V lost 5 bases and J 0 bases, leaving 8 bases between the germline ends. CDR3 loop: CASSGAYSGNTIYF. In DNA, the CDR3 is TGTGCCAGTAGTGGTGCGTACTCTGGAAACACCATATATTTT.

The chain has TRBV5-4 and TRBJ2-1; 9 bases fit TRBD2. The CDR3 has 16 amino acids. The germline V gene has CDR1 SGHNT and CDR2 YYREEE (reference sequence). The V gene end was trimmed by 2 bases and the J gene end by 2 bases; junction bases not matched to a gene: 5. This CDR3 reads CASSLTTSGAYNEQFF. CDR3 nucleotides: TGTGCCAGCAGCTTAACGACTAGCGGAGCCTACAATGAGCAGTTCTTC.

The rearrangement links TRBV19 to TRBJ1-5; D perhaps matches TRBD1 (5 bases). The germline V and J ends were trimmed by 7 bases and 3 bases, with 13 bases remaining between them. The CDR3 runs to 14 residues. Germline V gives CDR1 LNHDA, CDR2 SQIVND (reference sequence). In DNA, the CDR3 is TGTGCCAGTATGGGTGGACAACCCAATCAGCCCCAGCATTTT. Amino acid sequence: CASMGGQPNQPQHF.

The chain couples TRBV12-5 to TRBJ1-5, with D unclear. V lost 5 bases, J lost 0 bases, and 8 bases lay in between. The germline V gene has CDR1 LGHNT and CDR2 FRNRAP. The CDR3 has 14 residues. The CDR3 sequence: CASGHSNSNQPQHF. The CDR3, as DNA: TGTGCTAGTGGTCACAGCAATAGCAATCAGCCCCAGCATTTT.

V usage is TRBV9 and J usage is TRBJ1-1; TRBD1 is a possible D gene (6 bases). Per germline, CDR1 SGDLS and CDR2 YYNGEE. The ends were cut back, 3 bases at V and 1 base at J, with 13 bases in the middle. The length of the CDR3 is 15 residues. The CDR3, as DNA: TGTGCCAGCAGCGCGAGACAGGACCCGAACACTGAAGCTTTCTTT. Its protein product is CASSARQDPNTEAFF.

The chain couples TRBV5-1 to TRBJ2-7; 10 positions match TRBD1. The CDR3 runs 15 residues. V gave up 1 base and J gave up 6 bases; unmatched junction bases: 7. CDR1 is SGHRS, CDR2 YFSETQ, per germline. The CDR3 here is CASSLSRTGGSEQYF. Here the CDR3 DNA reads TGCGCCAGCAGCTTGTCCCGGACAGGGGGGTCCGAGCAGTACTTC.

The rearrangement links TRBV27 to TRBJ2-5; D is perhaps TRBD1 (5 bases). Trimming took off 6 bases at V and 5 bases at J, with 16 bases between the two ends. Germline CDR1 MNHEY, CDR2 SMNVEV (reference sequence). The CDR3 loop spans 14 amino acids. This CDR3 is CASRYQGALETQYF. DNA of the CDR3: TGTGCCAGCAGATATCAGGGCGCTTTGGAGACCCAGTACTTC.

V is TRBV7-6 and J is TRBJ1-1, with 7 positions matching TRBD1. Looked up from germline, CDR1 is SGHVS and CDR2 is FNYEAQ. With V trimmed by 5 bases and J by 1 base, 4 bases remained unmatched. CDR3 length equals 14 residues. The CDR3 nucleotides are TGTGCCAGCAGCCGGGGACAGACGAACACTGAAGCTTTCTTT. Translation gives CASSRGQTNTEAFF.

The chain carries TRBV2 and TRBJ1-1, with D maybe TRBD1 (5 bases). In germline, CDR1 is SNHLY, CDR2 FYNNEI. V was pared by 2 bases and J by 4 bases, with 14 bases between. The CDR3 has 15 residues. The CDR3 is CASSEIFRGGTEAFF. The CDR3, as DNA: TGTGCCAGCAGTGAAATTTTCCGCGGGGGCACTGAAGCTTTCTTT.

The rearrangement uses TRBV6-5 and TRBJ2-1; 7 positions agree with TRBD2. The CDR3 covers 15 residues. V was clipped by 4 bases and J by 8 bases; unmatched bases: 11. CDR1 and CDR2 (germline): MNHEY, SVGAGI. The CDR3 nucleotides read TGTGCCAGCAGTTCAATTCAGGGAGGGTATCATGAGCAGTTCTTC. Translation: CASSSIQGGYHEQFF.

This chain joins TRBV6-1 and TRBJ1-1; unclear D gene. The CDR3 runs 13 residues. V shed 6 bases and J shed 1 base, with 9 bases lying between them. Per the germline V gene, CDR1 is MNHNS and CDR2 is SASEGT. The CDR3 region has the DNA TGTGCCAGCAGCAAACTACGGAACACTGAAGCTTTCTTT. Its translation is CASSKLRNTEAFF.

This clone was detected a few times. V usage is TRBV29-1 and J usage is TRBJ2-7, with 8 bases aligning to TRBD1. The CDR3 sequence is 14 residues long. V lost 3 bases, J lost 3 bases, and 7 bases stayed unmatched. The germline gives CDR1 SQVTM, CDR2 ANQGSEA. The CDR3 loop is CSVEDRTGRYEQYF. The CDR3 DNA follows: TGCAGCGTTGAGGATCGGACAGGGCGCTACGAGCAGTACTTC.

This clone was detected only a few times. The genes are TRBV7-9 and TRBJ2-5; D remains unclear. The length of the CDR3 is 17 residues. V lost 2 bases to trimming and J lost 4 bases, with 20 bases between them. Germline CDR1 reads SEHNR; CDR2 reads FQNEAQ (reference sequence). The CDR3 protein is CASSLTGGARSGETQYF. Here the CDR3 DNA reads TGTGCCAGCAGCTTAACGGGTGGTGCCCGCTCTGGAGAGACCCAGTACTTC.

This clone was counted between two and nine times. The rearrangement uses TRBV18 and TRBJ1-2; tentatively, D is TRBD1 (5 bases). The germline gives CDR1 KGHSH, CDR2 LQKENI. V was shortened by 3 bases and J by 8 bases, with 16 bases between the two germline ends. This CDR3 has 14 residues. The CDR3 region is CASSPKTDSGGYTF. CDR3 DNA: TGTGCCAGCTCACCCAAGACAGATTCGGGCGGCTACACCTTC.

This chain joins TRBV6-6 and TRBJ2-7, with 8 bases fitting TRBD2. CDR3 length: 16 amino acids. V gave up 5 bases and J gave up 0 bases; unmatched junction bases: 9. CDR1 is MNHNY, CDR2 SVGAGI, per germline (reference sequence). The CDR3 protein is CASSPWGSGDSYEQYF. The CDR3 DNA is TGTGCCAGCAGTCCTTGGGGTAGCGGGGACTCCTACGAGCAGTACTTC.

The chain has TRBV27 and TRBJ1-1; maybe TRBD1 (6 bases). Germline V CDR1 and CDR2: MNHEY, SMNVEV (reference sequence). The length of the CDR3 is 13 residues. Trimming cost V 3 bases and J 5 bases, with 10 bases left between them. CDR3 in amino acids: CASSFTGQTEAFF. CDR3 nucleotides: TGTGCCAGCAGTTTTACAGGGCAAACTGAAGCTTTCTTT.

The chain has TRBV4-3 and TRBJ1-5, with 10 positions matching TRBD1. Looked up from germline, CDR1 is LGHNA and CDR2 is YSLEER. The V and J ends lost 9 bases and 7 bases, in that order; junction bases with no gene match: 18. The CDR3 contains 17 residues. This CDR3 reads CARETIPGQGSKQPQHF. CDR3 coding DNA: TGCGCCAGGGAAACCATTCCGGGACAGGGGAGTAAACAGCCCCAGCATTTT.

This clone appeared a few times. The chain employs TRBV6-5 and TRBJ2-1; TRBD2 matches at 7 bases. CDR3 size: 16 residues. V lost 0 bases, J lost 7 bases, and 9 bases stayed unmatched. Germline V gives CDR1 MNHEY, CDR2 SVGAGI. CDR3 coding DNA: TGTGCCAGCAGTTACTCGATTTCGGGAGGCAGGAATGAGCAGTTCTTC. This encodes CASSYSISGGRNEQFF.

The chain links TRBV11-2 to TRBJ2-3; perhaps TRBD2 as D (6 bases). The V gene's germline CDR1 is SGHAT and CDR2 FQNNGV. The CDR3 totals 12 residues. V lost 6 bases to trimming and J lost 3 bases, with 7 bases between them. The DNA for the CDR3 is TGTGCCAGCAGACTAGCTACAGATACGCAGTATTTT. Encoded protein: CASRLATDTQYF.

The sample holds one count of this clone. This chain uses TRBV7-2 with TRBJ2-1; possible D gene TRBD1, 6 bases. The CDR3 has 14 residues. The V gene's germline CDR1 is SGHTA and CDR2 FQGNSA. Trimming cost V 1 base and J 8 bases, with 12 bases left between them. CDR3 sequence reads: CASSLGYRADEQFF. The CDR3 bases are TGTGCCAGCAGCTTAGGGTACAGGGCCGATGAGCAGTTCTTC.

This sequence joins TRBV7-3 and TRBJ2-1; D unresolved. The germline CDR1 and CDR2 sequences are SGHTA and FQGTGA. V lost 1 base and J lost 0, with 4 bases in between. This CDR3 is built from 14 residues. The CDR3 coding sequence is TGTGCCAGCAGCTTAAGTAGCTCCTACAATGAGCAGTTCTTC. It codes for CASSLSSSYNEQFF.

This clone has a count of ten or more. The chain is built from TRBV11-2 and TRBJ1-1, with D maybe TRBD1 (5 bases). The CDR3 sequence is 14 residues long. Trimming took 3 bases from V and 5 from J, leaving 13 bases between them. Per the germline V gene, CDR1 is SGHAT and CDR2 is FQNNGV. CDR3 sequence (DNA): TGTGCCAGCAGCTTGGCCCCGGGGGGGACTGAAGCTTTCTTT. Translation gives CASSLAPGGTEAFF. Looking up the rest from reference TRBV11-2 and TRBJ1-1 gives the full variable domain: EAGVAQSPRYKIIEKRQSVAFWCNPISGHATLYWYQQILGQGPKLLIQFQNNGVVDDSQLPKDRFSAERLKGVDSTLKIQPAKLEDSAVYLCASSLAPGGTEAFFGQGTRLTVV.

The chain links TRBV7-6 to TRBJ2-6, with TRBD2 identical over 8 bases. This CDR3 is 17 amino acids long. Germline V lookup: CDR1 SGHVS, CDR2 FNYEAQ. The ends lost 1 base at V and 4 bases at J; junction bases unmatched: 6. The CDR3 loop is CASSLGGGRTGANVLTF. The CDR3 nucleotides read TGTGCCAGCAGCTTAGGGGGCGGGAGGACCGGGGCCAACGTCCTGACTTTC.

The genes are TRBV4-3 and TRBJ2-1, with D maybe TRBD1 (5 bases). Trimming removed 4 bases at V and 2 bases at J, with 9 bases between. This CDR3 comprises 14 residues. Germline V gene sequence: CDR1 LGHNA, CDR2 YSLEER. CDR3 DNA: TGCGCCAGCAGCCGAGAGACAGCCTACAATGAGCAGTTCTTC. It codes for CASSRETAYNEQFF.

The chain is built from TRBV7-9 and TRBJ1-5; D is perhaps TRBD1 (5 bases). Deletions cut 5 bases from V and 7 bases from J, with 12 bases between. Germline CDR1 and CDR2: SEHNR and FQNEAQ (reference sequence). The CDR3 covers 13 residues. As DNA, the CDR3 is TGTGCCAGCAGCCCGGGGGTTTGGCAGCCCCAGCATTTT. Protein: CASSPGVWQPQHF.

The CDR3 is CASSLARVSSWEYTGELFF. The CDR3 nucleotides are TGTGCCAGCAGCTTAGCGAGGGTGAGCAGCTGGGAGTACACCGGGGAGCTGTTTTTT. The V call is TRBV7-9, the J call TRBJ2-2; TRBD2 is a possible D gene (5 bases). The CDR3 extends over 19 amino acids. Germline lookup yields CDR1 SEHNR and CDR2 FQNEAQ (reference sequence). V was pared by 0 bases and J by 3 bases, with 20 bases between.

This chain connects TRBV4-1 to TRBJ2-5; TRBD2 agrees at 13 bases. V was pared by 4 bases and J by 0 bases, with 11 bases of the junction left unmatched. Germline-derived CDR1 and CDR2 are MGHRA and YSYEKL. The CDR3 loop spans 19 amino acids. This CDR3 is CASSRISGLAGEHQETQYF. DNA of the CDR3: TGCGCCAGCAGCCGTATTTCTGGACTAGCGGGGGAGCACCAAGAGACCCAGTACTTC.

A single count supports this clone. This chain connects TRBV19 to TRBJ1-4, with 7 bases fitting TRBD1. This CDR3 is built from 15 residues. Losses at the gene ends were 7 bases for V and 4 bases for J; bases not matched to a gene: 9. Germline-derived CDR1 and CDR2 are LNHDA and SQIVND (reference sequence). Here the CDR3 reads CASTPGGQRNEKLFF. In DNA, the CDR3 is TGTGCCAGTACCCCAGGGGGACAGCGTAATGAAAAACTGTTTTTT. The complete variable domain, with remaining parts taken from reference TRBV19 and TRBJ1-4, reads DGGITQSPKYLFRKEGQNVTLSCEQNLNHDAMYWYRQDPGQGLRLIYYSQIVNDFQKGDIAEGYSVSREKKESFPLTVTSAQKNPTAFYLCASTPGGQRNEKLFFGSGTQLSVL.